The text below deals with one TCR beta chain. Its recognized antigen is unknown. Nothing much larger sits one base from this clone, and base qualities are not available. Collaborating institutions collected whole blood in K2EDTA tubes following their own protocols. For TCRbeta analysis, collaborators shipped samples in one of three forms: frozen whole blood, isolated PBMCs, or DNA extracted from either of those sample types. This sample stems from a study of blood T cell repertoires in COVID-19 (TCRdb year 2020). Broadly, across the study: Collaborator samples came from the United States, Italy and Spain and covered acute and convalescent phases of COVID-19. The material from the prospective study consisted of cDNA or gDNA derived from T cells, B-cell-depleted T cells, or PBMCs. Subjects who had been exposed to COVID-19, were actively infected with it, or had recovered from it provided the deeply sampled blood TCRbeta repertoires that made up the dataset. The repertoires were released in a freely available public database intended as a resource for research on the immune response to SARS-CoV-2. The samples were drawn from the first 160 participants of the ongoing ImmuneRACE study and from 1,254 subjects provided by 6 global collaborators. Sample metadata almost always included a de-identified subject ID, COVID-19 status, age in years and sex. HLA class I and class II types, where available, came from metadata supplied by the sample provider rather than from assay-based typing. Paper-wide results and their limitations: The quantity of clinical and demographic metadata differed by source and by participant and was supplied without curation.

The immunoSEQ Assay, a bias-controlled multiplex PCR, was used to amplify TCRbeta CDR3 regions from genomic DNA. For the original study's pipeline: Nucleated cell counts per sample were estimated from amplification of reference gene primers within the assay. To quantify the absolute abundance of each unique TCRbeta CDR3 rearrangement, sequence reads were collapsed and filtered. For each sample, productive Simpson clonality was calculated as the square root of Simpson's diversity index across productive rearrangements. TCRdb carries this immuneACCESS record with in-frame sequences only. Its versions omit some clonotypes, under half of them owing to an unresolved V gene in the studies checked, with the rest unexplained. The DNA was the basis for D and trimming; V, J and clone size are from that table. Within this sample are about 64,000 clones, with approximately 90% of them counted one time only. Of the sample, 1.5% to 2% falls within the top ten clones.

V is trimmed back by 0 bases and J by 3 bases, and the junction contains 3 bases that no gene match accounts for. For CDR1 and CDR2, the germline V gene lists SGHRS and YFSETQ. The CDR3 runs 15 amino acids, cysteine and phenylalanine included. This entry keeps only the CDR3 DNA: 45 bases, framed from base 1. The source material was peripheral blood. This chain joins TRBV5-1 to TRBJ2-3, with 8 middle bases fitting TRBD2. The receptor was isolated from a human donor in a cohort sampled during active COVID-19. The nucleotide sequence is TGCGCCAGCAGCTTGGACGTAGCGGGGACAGATACGCAGTATTTT. This translates into CASSLDVAGTDTQYF.